The 27 T cell receptor beta chains reported below all come from one sample, sequenced in a study of T cell responses to AZD1222 COVID-19 vaccine. The method was immunoSEQ multiplex PCR; TCRdb's version includes in-frame clones alone and lacks a portion of them. The sample records around 140,000 clones, over 90% being singletons. The input for sequencing was peripheral blood, taken on day 0 of AZD1222 vaccination. The origin of the receptors is an adult in good health.

The chain recombines TRBV10-3 with TRBJ1-2, with D unresolved. The ends were cut back, 0 bases at V and 1 base at J, with 3 bases in the middle. This CDR3 contains 13 residues. Germline V gene sequence: CDR1 ENHRY, CDR2 SYGVKD. This chain's CDR3 is CAISESDNYGYTF. Written as DNA, the CDR3 is TGTGCCATCAGTGAGTCGGATAACTATGGCTACACCTTC.

The chain combines TRBV10-3 with TRBJ1-2; D not certain. V was cut by 8 bases and J by 4 bases, with 11 bases left in between. The germline V gene has CDR1 ENHRY and CDR2 SYGVKD. The CDR3 extends over 12 amino acids. Written as DNA, the CDR3 is TGTGCCATCGGGGAGGGCATCTATGGCTACACCTTC. This codes for CAIGEGIYGYTF.

The chain recombines TRBV4-1 with TRBJ1-1; D remains ambiguous. This CDR3 region has 16 residues. Germline CDR1 is MGHRA and CDR2 is YSYEKL. V shed 4 bases and J shed 0 bases, with 15 bases lying between them. The CDR3 here is CASSPQGASMNTEAFF. The CDR3 DNA is TGCGCCAGCAGCCCTCAAGGAGCTAGTATGAACACTGAAGCTTTCTTT.

This chain links TRBV2 with TRBJ2-3; 9 bases match TRBD1. V shed 2 bases and J 3 bases; nucleotides not matched to a gene: 3. This CDR3 comprises 15 residues. Germline V gene data show CDR1 as SNHLY and CDR2 as FYNNEI. CDR3 DNA sequence: TGTGCCAGCAGTGAAATAGGACAGGGGACAGATACGCAGTATTTT. Protein product: CASSEIGQGTDTQYF.

This sequence joins TRBV3-1 (or the pseudogene TRBV3-2) and TRBJ1-1; 7 bases match TRBD1. CDR1 is LGHDT and CDR2 is YNNKEL in the germline V gene (reference sequence). V lost 4 bases, J lost 1 base, and 3 bases stayed unmatched. The CDR3 runs to 14 residues. Written as DNA, the CDR3 is TGTGCCAGCAGCCTTGGGACAGAGAACACTGAAGCTTTCTTT. Amino acid sequence: CASSLGTENTEAFF.

The chain is built from TRBV4-2 and TRBJ2-3; TRBD2 agrees at 12 bases. This CDR3 is built from 15 residues. V was clipped by 2 bases and J by 5 bases; unmatched bases: 2. Germline V CDR1 and CDR2: LGHNA, YNFKEQ. The CDR3 DNA reads TGTGCCAGCAGCCAACCGGGACTAGCGGGAGATACGCAGTATTTT. This sequence encodes CASSQPGLAGDTQYF.

This clone was found once. The genes are TRBV25-1 and TRBJ1-3; D may be TRBD1 (6 bases). Deletions cut 9 bases from V and 3 bases from J, with 12 bases between. The length of the CDR3 is 13 residues. Germline CDR1 reads MGHDK; CDR2 reads SYGVNS. Written as DNA, the CDR3 is TGTGCCAGTATACAGGGAGGTGGAAACACCATATATTTT. It specifies CASIQGGGNTIYF.

This rearrangement joins TRBV5-1 to TRBJ2-2; D not certain. Germline V gene data show CDR1 as SGHRS and CDR2 as YFSETQ. The CDR3 is 14 residues long. Trimming took off 1 base at V and 3 bases at J, with 7 bases between the two ends. As DNA, the CDR3 is TGCGCCAGCAGCTTGAATTCCGACACCGGGGAGCTGTTTTTT. Translated, it gives CASSLNSDTGELFF.

The chain has TRBV29-1 and TRBJ1-2; D call uncertain. CDR1 is SQVTM and CDR2 is ANQGSEA in the germline V gene. This CDR3 has 13 residues. The V gene lost 6 bases and the J gene lost 2 bases, with 13 bases spanning the gap. CDR3 sequence (DNA): TGCAGCGTGGGTGGGCAAGGAAACTATGGCTACACCTTC. Its protein product is CSVGGQGNYGYTF.

The V call is TRBV28, the J call TRBJ2-7; tentative D call: TRBD1 (5 bases). The CDR3 sequence is 13 residues long. Trimming took off 8 bases at V and 0 bases at J, with 11 bases between the two ends. Germline V gene sequence: CDR1 MDHEN, CDR2 SYDVKM. The CDR3 bases are TGTGCCAGCTCCTCGACAGACTCCTACGAGCAGTACTTC. The encoded protein is CASSSTDSYEQYF.

This sequence joins TRBV20-1 and TRBJ2-7; D gene unclear. V was trimmed by 7 bases and J by 2 bases, leaving 9 bases between them. CDR3 length equals 11 residues. The germline V gene has CDR1 DFQATT and CDR2 SNEGSKA (reference sequence). CDR3 amino acids: CSVRTAYEQYF. The CDR3 DNA is TGCAGTGTTCGCACCGCCTACGAGCAGTACTTC.

The V call is TRBV24-1, the J call TRBJ1-1; D call uncertain. The germline V and J ends were trimmed by 2 bases and 1 base, with 4 bases remaining between them. The CDR3 is made up of 13 amino acids. CDR1 is KGHDR and CDR2 is SFDVKD in the germline V gene. In DNA, the CDR3 is TGTGCCACCAGTGATTCAAGGAACACTGAAGCTTTCTTT. This translates into CATSDSRNTEAFF.

V usage is TRBV9 and J usage is TRBJ1-2; the D gene is possibly TRBD1 (6 bases). Trimming left V 6 bases short and J 8 bases short, with 14 bases between. Germline V CDR1 and CDR2: SGDLS, YYNGEE. This CDR3 has 12 residues. Here the CDR3 reads CASNYRVGGYTF. The DNA of the CDR3 is TGTGCCAGCAATTACAGGGTCGGGGGCTACACCTTC.

The chain has TRBV6-5 and TRBJ2-1; D tentatively reads TRBD1 or TRBD2 (5 bases each). Trimming shortened V by 2 bases and J by 5 bases, and 13 bases separated the two germline ends. The CDR3 length is 15 residues. The germline CDR1 and CDR2 sequences are MNHEY and SVGAGI. CDR3 nucleotides: TGTGCCAGCAGTTACGGCTCGGGGCCAGACAATGAGCAGTTCTTC. Amino acids: CASSYGSGPDNEQFF.

CDR3 in DNA: TGTGCCAGCAGCCAGAAATTGGACAGGAGCTCCTACAATGAGCAGTTCTTC. Translated, it gives CASSQKLDRSSYNEQFF. The chain is built from TRBV7-6 and TRBJ2-1; 7 nucleotides match TRBD1. Germline lookup yields CDR1 SGHVS and CDR2 FNYEAQ. V trimming: 5 bases; J trimming: 0 bases; junction bases outside the gene matches: 10. This CDR3 comprises 17 residues. The complete variable domain, with remaining parts taken from reference TRBV7-6 and TRBJ2-1, reads GAGVSQSPRYKVTKRGQDVALRCDPISGHVSLYWYRQALGQGPEFLTYFNYEAQQDKSGLPNDRFSAERPEGSISTLTIQRTEQRDSAMYRCASSQKLDRSSYNEQFFGPGTRLTVL.

The V call is TRBV19, the J call TRBJ2-1, with TRBD2 matching over 7 bases. J lost 5 bases, V lost 5 bases, and 3 bases had no gene match. This CDR3 has 13 amino acids. Germline-derived CDR1 and CDR2 are LNHDA and SQIVND (reference sequence). The CDR3 reads CASSQGLNNEQFF. The CDR3 coding sequence is TGTGCCAGTAGTCAGGGACTAAACAATGAGCAGTTCTTC. Complete variable domain (other parts from reference TRBV19 and TRBJ2-1): DGGITQSPKYLFRKEGQNVTLSCEQNLNHDAMYWYRQDPGQGLRLIYYSQIVNDFQKGDIAEGYSVSREKKESFPLTVTSAQKNPTAFYLCASSQGLNNEQFFGPGTRLTVL.

This rearrangement joins TRBV2 to TRBJ2-1, with no clear D. The CDR3 covers 15 residues. CDR1 and CDR2 (germline): SNHLY, FYNNEI. V dropped 5 bases and J dropped 0 bases, with 11 bases sitting between them. The CDR3 spells CASSFDMSSYNEQFF. The DNA for the CDR3 is TGTGCCAGCAGTTTTGACATGAGCTCCTACAATGAGCAGTTCTTC.

The rearrangement uses TRBV11-3 and TRBJ2-3; possible D gene TRBD2, 5 bases. Trimming took off 0 bases at V and 1 base at J, with 8 bases between the two ends. The CDR3 runs 15 residues. Germline assignment: CDR1 SGHNT and CDR2 YENEEA. This CDR3 reads CASSLDGERTDTQYF. CDR3 nucleotide sequence: TGTGCCAGCAGCTTAGACGGGGAACGCACAGATACGCAGTATTTT.

The gene calls are TRBV7-9 and TRBJ2-7; 9 positions match TRBD1. Trimming at V came to 3 bases and at J to 4 bases, leaving 4 bases not matched to a gene. Germline-derived CDR1 and CDR2 are SEHNR and FQNEAQ (reference sequence). CDR3 length: 14 amino acids. The CDR3 region has the DNA TGTGCCAGCAGCTTCGGGACAGGGTTTTACGAGCAGTACTTC. Translation gives CASSFGTGFYEQYF. Full variable domain (outside the CDR3, taken from reference TRBV7-9 and TRBJ2-7): DTGVSQNPRHKITKRGQNVTFRCDPISEHNRLYWYRQTLGQGPEFLTYFQNEAQLEKSRLLSDRFSAERPKGSFSTLEIQRTEQGDSAMYLCASSFGTGFYEQYFGPGTRLTVT.

This clone was detected only once. The chain links TRBV4-1 to TRBJ1-5, with TRBD1 identical over 8 bases. The CDR3 extends over 15 amino acids. The J segment lost 4 bases and the V segment lost 4 bases, leaving 6 bases of the junction unmatched. Germline V CDR1 and CDR2: MGHRA, YSYEKL. The CDR3 coding sequence is TGCGCCAGCAGCCGGGGTGGACAGGGAAATCAGCCCCAGCATTTT. As protein: CASSRGGQGNQPQHF.

The chain recombines TRBV12-3 or TRBV12-4 with TRBJ1-2; D is unresolved. Deletions cut 1 base from V and 6 bases from J, with 9 bases between. The CDR3 has 13 residues. CDR3 DNA sequence: TGTGCCAGCAGTTTAGGCGACGGAGATGGCTACACCTTC. It is translated as CASSLGDGDGYTF.

The genes are TRBV7-9 and TRBJ1-1, with TRBD1 as a possible D gene (5 bases). The V end lost 5 bases, the J end lost 3 bases, and 10 bases lay between the germline ends. This CDR3 is built from 13 residues. The V gene's germline CDR1 is SEHNR and CDR2 FQNEAQ (reference sequence). Written as DNA, the CDR3 is TGTGCCAGCAGCGCCTTAGGGGACACTGAAGCTTTCTTT. This encodes CASSALGDTEAFF.

V is TRBV18 and J is TRBJ1-2, with 9 bases lining up with TRBD1. Germline loops: CDR1 KGHSH, CDR2 LQKENI. This CDR3 region has 13 residues. V lost 3 bases and J lost 8; bases outside the gene matches: 4. CDR3: CASSPPDRGGYTF. The DNA for the CDR3 is TGTGCCAGCTCACCCCCTGACAGGGGGGGCTACACCTTC.

The chain combines TRBV5-1 with TRBJ2-3; 7 bases match TRBD1. Germline V lookup: CDR1 SGHRS, CDR2 YFSETQ. V was clipped by 3 bases and J by 2 bases; unmatched bases: 6. The CDR3 length is 15 residues. This CDR3 reads CASSSYRGPTDTQYF. CDR3 nucleotides: TGCGCCAGCAGCTCATACAGGGGCCCCACAGATACGCAGTATTTT. The whole variable domain, remainder taken from reference TRBV5-1 and TRBJ2-3, is KAGVTQTPRYLIKTRGQQVTLSCSPISGHRSVSWYQQTPGQGLQFLFEYFSETQRNKGNFPGRFSGRQFSNSRSEMNVSTLELGDSALYLCASSSYRGPTDTQYFGPGTRLTVL.

The chain couples TRBV2 to TRBJ1-1, with 9 bases aligning to TRBD1. CDR1 SNHLY and CDR2 FYNNEI come from the germline V gene. This CDR3 contains 13 residues. V shed 1 base and J 10 bases; nucleotides not matched to a gene: 4. The CDR3 DNA is TGTGCCAGCAGTGAAGAACAGGGGGCGCGAGCTTTCTTT. Protein: CASSEEQGARAFF.

The chain employs TRBV19 and TRBJ2-2, with D possibly matching TRBD1 (5 bases). The ends were cut back, 6 bases at V and 6 bases at J, with 11 bases in the middle. This CDR3 has 13 residues. Germline CDR1 LNHDA, CDR2 SQIVND (reference sequence). The CDR3 nucleotides are TGTGCCAGTAGCTTAGGGGAATCCGGGGAGCTGTTTTTT. It translates to CASSLGESGELFF.

The chain links TRBV30 to TRBJ1-5; D may be TRBD1 (5 bases). Germline-derived CDR1 and CDR2 are GTSNPN and SVGIG (reference sequence). Trimming left V 0 bases short and J 6 bases short, with 15 bases between. CDR3 size: 15 residues. CDR3 nucleotide sequence: TGTGCCTGGAGTGTACTTGGCCAGGGCAGTCAGCCCCAGCATTTT. Protein product: CAWSVLGQGSQPQHF.